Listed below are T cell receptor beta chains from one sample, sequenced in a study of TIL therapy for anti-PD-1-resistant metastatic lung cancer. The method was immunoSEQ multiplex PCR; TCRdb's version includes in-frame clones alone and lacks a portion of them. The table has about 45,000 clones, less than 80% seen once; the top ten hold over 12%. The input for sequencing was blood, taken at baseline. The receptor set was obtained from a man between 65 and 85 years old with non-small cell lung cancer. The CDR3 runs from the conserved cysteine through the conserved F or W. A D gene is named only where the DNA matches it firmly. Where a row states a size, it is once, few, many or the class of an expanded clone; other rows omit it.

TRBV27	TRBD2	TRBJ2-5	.	CASSLLAGGTQYF	TGTGCCAGCAGTTTACTAGCGGGAGGAACCCAGTACTTC
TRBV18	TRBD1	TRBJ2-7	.	CASSLTGTDYEQYF	TGTGCCAGCTCACTAACCGGGACAGATTACGAGCAGTACTTC
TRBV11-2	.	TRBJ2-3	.	CASSSSSRGYTQYF	TGTGCCAGCAGCTCTAGCTCCCGAGGATATACGCAGTATTTT
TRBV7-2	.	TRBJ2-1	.	CASSLAPGRPALNEQFF	TGTGCCAGCAGCTTAGCCCCGGGCAGGCCCGCCCTCAATGAGCAGTTCTTC
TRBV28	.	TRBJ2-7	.	CASSLVSLSSYEQYF	TGTGCCAGCAGTTTAGTATCCTTGAGCTCCTACGAGCAGTACTTC
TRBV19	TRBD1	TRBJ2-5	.	CASSEQGFQETQYF	TGTGCCAGTAGTGAACAGGGGTTCCAAGAGACCCAGTACTTC
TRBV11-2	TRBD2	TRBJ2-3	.	CASSLSYSGSADTQYF	TGTGCCAGCAGCTTAAGCTATAGCGGGAGTGCGGATACGCAGTATTTT
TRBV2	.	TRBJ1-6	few	CASSSGSYNSPLHF	TGTGCCAGCAGTTCAGGGTCCTATAATTCACCCCTCCACTTT
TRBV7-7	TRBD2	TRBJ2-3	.	CASSPLSKLADTQYF	TGTGCCAGCAGCCCATTATCGAAACTAGCGGATACGCAGTATTTT
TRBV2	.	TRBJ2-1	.	CASSILQGYNEQFF	TGTGCCAGCAGTATCTTACAGGGCTACAATGAGCAGTTCTTC
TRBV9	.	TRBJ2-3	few	CASSGRGGDTQYF	TGTGCCAGCAGCGGGAGAGGGGGAGATACGCAGTATTTT
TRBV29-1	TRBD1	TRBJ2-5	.	CSVVRDSRLETQYF	TGCAGCGTTGTACGGGACAGCCGATTAGAGACCCAGTACTTC
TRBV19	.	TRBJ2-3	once	CASRGESDTQYF	TGTGCCAGTAGAGGGGAGTCAGATACGCAGTATTTT
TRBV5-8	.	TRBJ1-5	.	CASSFRRGTENQPQHF	TGTGCCAGCAGCTTCCGACGCGGGACCGAGAATCAGCCCCAGCATTTT
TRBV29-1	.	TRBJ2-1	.	CSVVGYNEQFF	TGCAGCGTTGTGGGGTATAATGAGCAGTTCTTC
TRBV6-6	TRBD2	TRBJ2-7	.	CASRLADSSYEQYF	TGTGCCAGCAGACTAGCGGATAGCTCCTACGAGCAGTACTTC
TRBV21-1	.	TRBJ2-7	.	CASSKLTLGASGRLKNEQYF	TGTGCCAGCAGCAAACTCACCCTTGGGGCTAGCGGGAGGCTAAAAAACGAGCAGTACTTC
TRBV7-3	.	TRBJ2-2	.	CASSPRRGAVDTGELFF	TGTGCCAGCAGCCCTCGTAGGGGGGCGGTGGACACCGGGGAGCTGTTTTTT
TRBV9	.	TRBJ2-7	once	CASSVEPGTSYEQYF	TGTGCCAGCAGCGTAGAGCCAGGGACCTCCTACGAGCAGTACTTC
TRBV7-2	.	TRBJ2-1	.	CASSPGGLAAMNEQFF	TGTGCCAGCAGCCCAGGGGGGCTAGCGGCGATGAATGAGCAGTTCTTC
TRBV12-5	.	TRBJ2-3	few	CASGPSVEDTQYF	TGTGCTAGTGGTCCCTCAGTGGAGGATACGCAGTATTTT
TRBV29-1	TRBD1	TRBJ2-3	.	CSVGKGTGGTDTQYF	TGCAGCGTAGGCAAGGGAACAGGGGGGACAGATACGCAGTATTTT
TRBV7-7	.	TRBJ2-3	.	CASSNGVGPTDTQYF	TGTGCTAGCAGCAACGGCGTGGGACCCACAGATACGCAGTATTTT
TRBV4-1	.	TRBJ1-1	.	CASSQEGRRNTEAFF	TGCGCCAGCAGCCAAGAAGGCCGACGGAACACTGAAGCTTTCTTT
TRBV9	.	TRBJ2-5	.	CASSVGGRQETQYF	TGTGCCAGCAGCGTAGGAGGGAGACAAGAGACCCAGTACTTC
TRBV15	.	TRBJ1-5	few	CATSRDFQPQHF	TGTGCCACCAGCAGAGATTTCCAGCCCCAGCATTTT
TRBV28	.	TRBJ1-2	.	CASSLLQGSYTF	TGTGCCAGCAGTTTATTACAGGGCAGCTACACCTTC
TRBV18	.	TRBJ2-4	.	CASSPPIGVAKNIQYF	TGTGCCAGCTCACCACCGATCGGGGTAGCCAAAAACATTCAGTACTTC
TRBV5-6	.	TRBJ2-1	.	CASSLTGFYNEQFF	TGTGCCAGCAGCTTGACAGGGTTCTACAATGAGCAGTTCTTC
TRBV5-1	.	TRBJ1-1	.	CASSSYRGSEAFF	TGCGCCAGCAGCTCGTACCGGGGGTCTGAAGCTTTCTTT
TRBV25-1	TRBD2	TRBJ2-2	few	CASRPSGDTGELFF	TGTGCCAGCAGACCCAGCGGGGACACCGGGGAGCTGTTTTTT
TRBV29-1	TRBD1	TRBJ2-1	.	CSVWDRYNEQFF	TGCAGCGTCTGGGACAGATACAATGAGCAGTTCTTC
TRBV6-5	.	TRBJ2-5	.	CASALAGAGSETQYF	TGTGCCAGCGCTCTGGCCGGTGCAGGATCGGAGACCCAGTACTTC
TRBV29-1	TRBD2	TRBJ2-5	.	CSVEPASGRRETQYF	TGCAGCGTTGAACCGGCTAGCGGGAGAAGAGAGACCCAGTACTTC
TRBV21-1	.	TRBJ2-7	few	CASSKGPYRGYEQYF	TGTGCCAGCAGTAAAGGGCCCTATAGAGGCTACGAGCAGTACTTC
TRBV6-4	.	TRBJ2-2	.	CASKAGTTNTGELFF	TGTGCCAGCAAGGCCGGGACAACAAACACCGGGGAGCTGTTTTTT
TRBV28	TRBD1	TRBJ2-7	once	CASSSQGTVHYEQYF	TGTGCCAGCAGTTCTCAAGGGACAGTACACTACGAGCAGTACTTC
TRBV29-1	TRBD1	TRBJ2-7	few	CSGTADRGEQYF	TGCAGTGGCACCGCCGACAGGGGCGAGCAGTACTTC
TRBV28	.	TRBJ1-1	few	CASYDWERVNTEAFF	TGTGCCAGCTACGATTGGGAAAGGGTGAACACTGAAGCTTTCTTT
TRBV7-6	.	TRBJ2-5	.	CASSLLQGARGDLSTQYF	TGTGCCAGCAGCTTACTCCAGGGGGCTCGGGGGGATTTGTCGACCCAGTACTTC
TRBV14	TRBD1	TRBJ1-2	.	CASSQDGRTGYGYTF	TGTGCCAGCAGCCAAGACGGGAGGACAGGCTATGGCTACACCTTC
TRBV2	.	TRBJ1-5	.	CASSDSAGRGNQPQHF	TGTGCCAGCAGTGATTCCGCAGGGAGAGGCAATCAGCCCCAGCATTTT
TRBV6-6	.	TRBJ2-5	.	CPMGGPGQETQYF	TGTCCGATGGGGGGGCCGGGGCAAGAGACCCAGTACTTC
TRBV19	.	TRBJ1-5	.	CASSHPTVGNQPQHF	TGTGCCAGTAGTCATCCGACGGTCGGCAATCAGCCCCAGCATTTT
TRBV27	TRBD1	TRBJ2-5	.	CASSSSVDRVGETQYF	TGTGCCAGCAGTTCCTCAGTGGACAGGGTCGGGGAGACCCAGTACTTC
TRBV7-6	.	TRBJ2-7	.	CASSLASGSYEQYF	TGTGCCAGCAGCTTAGCATCGGGGTCCTACGAGCAGTACTTC
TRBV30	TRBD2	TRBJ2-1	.	CAWSLVETSGSPLPTIGEQFF	TGTGCCTGGAGCCTAGTGGAGACTAGCGGGAGCCCGTTGCCTACAATCGGTGAGCAGTTCTTC
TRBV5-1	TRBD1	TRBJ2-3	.	CASSLGAGGISDTQYF	TGCGCCAGCAGCTTGGGTGCAGGGGGCATATCAGATACGCAGTATTTT
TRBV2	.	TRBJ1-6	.	CASSEWQNSPLHF	TGTGCCAGCAGTGAATGGCAGAATTCACCCCTCCACTTT
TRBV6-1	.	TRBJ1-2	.	CASTPDRYGYTF	TGTGCCAGCACCCCAGATAGATATGGCTACACCTTC
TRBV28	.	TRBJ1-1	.	CASNDGGWTEAFF	TGTGCCAGCAACGATGGGGGTTGGACTGAAGCTTTCTTT
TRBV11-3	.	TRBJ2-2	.	CASSRDSAGELFF	TGTGCCAGCAGCCGAGACAGCGCCGGGGAGCTGTTTTTT
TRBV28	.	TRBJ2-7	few	CASSRLGGSYEQYF	TGTGCCAGCAGCCGCTTGGGGGGCTCCTACGAGCAGTACTTC
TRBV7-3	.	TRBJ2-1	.	CASSLVASLSYEQFF	TGTGCCAGCAGCTTAGTGGCTAGCTTAAGCTATGAGCAGTTCTTC
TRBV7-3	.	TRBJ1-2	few	CASSQKQGYGYTF	TGTGCCAGCAGCCAAAAACAGGGCTATGGCTACACCTTC